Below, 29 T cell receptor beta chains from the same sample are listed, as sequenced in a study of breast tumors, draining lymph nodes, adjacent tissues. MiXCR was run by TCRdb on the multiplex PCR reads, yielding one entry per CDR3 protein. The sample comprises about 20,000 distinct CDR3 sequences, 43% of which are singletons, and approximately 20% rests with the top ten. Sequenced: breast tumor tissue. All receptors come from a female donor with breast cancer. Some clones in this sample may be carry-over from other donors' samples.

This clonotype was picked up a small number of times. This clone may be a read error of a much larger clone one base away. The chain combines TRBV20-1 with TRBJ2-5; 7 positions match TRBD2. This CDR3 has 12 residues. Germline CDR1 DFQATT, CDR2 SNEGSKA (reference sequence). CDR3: CSASLGGETPYF. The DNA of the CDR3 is TGCAGTGCTAGCCTGGGGGGGGAGACCCCGTACTTC.

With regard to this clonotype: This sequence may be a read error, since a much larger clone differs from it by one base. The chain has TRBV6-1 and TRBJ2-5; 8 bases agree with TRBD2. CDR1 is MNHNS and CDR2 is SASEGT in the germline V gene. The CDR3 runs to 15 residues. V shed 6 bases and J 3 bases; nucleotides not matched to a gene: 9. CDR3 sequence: CASRIRTSREETQYF. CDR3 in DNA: TGTGCCAGCAGAATTCGGACTAGCAGGGAAGAGACCCAGTACTTC.

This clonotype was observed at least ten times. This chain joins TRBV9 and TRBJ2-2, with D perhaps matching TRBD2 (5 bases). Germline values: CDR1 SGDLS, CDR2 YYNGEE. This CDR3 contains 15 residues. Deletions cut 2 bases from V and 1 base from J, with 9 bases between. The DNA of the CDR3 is TGTGCCAGCAGCGTCGGCGGGCTGAACACCGGGGAGCTGTTTTTT. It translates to CASSVGGLNTGELFF.

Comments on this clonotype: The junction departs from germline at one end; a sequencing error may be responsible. The CDR3 DNA sequence: TGCAGTGCTAGGACTAGCGGGACCTATGCCTACACCTTC. Protein sequence: CSARTSGTYAYTF. The rearrangement uses TRBV20-1 and TRBJ1-2; perhaps TRBD1 as D (5 bases). Germline V gene sequence: CDR1 DFQATT, CDR2 SNEGSKA (reference sequence). The CDR3 totals 13 residues.

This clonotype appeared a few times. CDR3 region: CSARVLGHLGTEAFF. The CDR3, as DNA: TGCAGTGCTAGAGTTTTGGGACACTTGGGCACTGAAGCTTTCTTT. This chain connects TRBV20-1 to TRBJ1-1, with D perhaps matching TRBD1 (6 bases). CDR1 and CDR2 (germline): DFQATT, SNEGSKA (reference sequence). The CDR3 contains 15 residues. V lost 1 base and J lost 4, with 16 bases in between.

The DNA for the CDR3 is TGTGCCAGCAGCTTCCTCAGGGGATGCGATGAAAAACTGTTTTTT. Translating gives CASSFLRGCDEKLFF. The rearrangement joins TRBV11-3 to TRBJ1-4; tentative D call: TRBD1 (6 bases). This CDR3 contains 15 residues. Trimming cost V 3 bases and J 6 bases, with 14 bases left between them. The V gene's germline CDR1 is SGHNT and CDR2 YENEEA.

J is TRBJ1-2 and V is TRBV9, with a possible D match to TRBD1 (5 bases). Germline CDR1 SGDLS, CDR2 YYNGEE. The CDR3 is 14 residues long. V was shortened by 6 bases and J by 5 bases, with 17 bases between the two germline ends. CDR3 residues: CASTPVGGGYGYTF. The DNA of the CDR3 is TGTGCCAGCACCCCCGTTGGTGGGGGTTATGGCTACACCTTC.

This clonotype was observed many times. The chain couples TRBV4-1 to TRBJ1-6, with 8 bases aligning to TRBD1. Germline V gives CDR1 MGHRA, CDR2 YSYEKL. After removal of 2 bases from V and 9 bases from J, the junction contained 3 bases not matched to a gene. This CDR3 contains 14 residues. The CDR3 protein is CASSQPGTGSPLHF. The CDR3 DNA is TGCGCCAGCAGCCAACCCGGGACAGGTTCACCCCTCCACTTT.

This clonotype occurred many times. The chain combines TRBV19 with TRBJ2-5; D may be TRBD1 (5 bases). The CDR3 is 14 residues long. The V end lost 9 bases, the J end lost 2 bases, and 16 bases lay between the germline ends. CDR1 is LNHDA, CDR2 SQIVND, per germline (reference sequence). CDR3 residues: CARLGPPGQETQYF. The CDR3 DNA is TGTGCCAGACTGGGGCCGCCGGGTCAAGAGACCCAGTACTTC. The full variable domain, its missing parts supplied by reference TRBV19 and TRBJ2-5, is DGGITQSPKYLFRKEGQNVTLSCEQNLNHDAMYWYRQDPGQGLRLIYYSQIVNDFQKGDIAEGYSVSREKKESFPLTVTSAQKNPTAFYLCARLGPPGQETQYFGPGTRLLVL.

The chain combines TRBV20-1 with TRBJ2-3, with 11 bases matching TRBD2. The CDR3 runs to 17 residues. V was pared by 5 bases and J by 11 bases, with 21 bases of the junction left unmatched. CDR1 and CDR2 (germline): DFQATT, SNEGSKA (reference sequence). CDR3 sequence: CSAVGTSGKISYNEQYF. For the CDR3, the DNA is TGCAGTGCTGTTGGGACTAGCGGCAAGATTTCCTACAATGAGCAGTATTTT.

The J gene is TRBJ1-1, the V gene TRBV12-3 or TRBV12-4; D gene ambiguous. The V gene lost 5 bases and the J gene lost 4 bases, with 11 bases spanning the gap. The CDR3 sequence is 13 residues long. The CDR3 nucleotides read TGTGCCAGCAGTCTCAGAGATTTCACTGAAGCTTTCTTT. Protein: CASSLRDFTEAFF.

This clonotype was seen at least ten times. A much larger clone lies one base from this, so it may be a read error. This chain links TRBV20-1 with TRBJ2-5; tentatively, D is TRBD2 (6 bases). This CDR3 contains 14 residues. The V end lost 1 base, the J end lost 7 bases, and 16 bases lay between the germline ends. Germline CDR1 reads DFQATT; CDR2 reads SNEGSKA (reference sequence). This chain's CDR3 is CSARVGSNRATQYF. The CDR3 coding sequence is TGCAGTGCTAGAGTCGGGAGTAACCGGGCGACCCAGTACTTC.

The CDR3 reads CASSEQSNTGANVLTF. CDR3 DNA: TGTGCCAGCAGTGAACAGTCGAACACCGGGGCCAACGTCCTGACTTTC. The V call is TRBV6-4, the J call TRBJ2-6; D is unresolved. Germline-derived CDR1 and CDR2 are MRHNA and SNTAGT. The V end was cut by 3 bases, the J end by 4 bases, with 13 bases between. The CDR3 has 16 amino acids.

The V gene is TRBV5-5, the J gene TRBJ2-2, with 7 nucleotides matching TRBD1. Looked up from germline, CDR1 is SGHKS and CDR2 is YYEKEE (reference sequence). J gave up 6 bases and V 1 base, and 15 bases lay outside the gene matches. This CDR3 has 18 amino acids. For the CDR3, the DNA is TGTGCCAGCAGCTTGTTTCCCCTGGGACAGACTCCTCCCGGGGAGCTGTTTTTT. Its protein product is CASSLFPLGQTPPGELFF.

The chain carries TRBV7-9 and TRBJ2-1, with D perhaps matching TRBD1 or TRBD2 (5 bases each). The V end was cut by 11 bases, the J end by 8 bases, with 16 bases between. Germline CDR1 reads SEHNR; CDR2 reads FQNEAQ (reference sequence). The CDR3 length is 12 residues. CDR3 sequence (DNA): TGTGCCGGGGGTACGCCCTCGGATGAGCAGTTCTTC. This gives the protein CAGGTPSDEQFF.

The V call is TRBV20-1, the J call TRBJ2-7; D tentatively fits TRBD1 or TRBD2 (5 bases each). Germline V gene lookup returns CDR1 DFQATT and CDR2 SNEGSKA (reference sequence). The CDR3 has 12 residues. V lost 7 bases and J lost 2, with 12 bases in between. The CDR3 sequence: CSGPGTAYEQYF. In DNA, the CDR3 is TGCAGTGGCCCCGGGACCGCCTACGAGCAGTACTTC.

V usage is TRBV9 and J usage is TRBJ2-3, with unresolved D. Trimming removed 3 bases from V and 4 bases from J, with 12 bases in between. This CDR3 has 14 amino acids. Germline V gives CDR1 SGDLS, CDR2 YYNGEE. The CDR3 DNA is TGTGCCAGCAGCGCCCAAAGTGGGGCAGATACGCAGTATTTT. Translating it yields CASSAQSGADTQYF.

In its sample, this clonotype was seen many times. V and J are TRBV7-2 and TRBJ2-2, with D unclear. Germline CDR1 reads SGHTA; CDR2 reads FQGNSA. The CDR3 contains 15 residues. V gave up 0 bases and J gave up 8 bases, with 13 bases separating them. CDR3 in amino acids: CASSLALESRGELFF. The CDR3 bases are TGTGCCAGCAGCTTAGCGCTGGAGAGTCGGGGGGAGCTGTTTTTT.

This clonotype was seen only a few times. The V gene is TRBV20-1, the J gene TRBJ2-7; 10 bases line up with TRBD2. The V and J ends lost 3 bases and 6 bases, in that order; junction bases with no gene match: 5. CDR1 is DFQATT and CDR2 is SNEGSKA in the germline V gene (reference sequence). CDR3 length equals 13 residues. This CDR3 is CSARPSGRGEQYF. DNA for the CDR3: TGCAGTGCTAGGCCTAGCGGGAGAGGCGAGCAGTACTTC.

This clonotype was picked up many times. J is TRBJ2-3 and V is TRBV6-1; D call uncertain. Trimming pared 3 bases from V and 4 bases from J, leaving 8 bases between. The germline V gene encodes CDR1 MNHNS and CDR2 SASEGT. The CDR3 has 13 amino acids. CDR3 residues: CASSDSEADTQYF. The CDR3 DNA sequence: TGTGCCAGCAGTGATTCGGAAGCAGATACGCAGTATTTT.

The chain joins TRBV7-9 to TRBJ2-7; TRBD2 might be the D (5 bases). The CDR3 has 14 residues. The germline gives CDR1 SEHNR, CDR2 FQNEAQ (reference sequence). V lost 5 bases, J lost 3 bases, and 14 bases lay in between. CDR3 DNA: TGTGCCAGCAGCCCGCCCCGGGATTTCTACGAGCAGTACTTC. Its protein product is CASSPPRDFYEQYF. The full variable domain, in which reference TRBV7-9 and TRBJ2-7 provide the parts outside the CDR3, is DTGVSQNPRHKITKRGQNVTFRCDPISEHNRLYWYRQTLGQGPEFLTYFQNEAQLEKSRLLSDRFSAERPKGSFSTLEIQRTEQGDSAMYLCASSPPRDFYEQYFGPGTRLTVT.

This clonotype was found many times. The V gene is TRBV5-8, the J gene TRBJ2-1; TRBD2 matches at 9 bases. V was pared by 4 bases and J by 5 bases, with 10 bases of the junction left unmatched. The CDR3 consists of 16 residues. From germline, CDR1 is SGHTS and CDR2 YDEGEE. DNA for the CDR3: TGTGCCAGCAGCCCTGTGGGCGGGGGGGCCCACAATGAGCAGTTCTTC. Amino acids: CASSPVGGGAHNEQFF.

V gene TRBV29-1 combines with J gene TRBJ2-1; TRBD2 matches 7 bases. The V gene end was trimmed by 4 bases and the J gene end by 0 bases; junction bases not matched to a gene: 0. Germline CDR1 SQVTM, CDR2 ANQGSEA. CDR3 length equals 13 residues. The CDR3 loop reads CSVGEGSYNEQFF. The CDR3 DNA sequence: TGCAGCGTTGGGGAGGGCTCCTACAATGAGCAGTTCTTC.

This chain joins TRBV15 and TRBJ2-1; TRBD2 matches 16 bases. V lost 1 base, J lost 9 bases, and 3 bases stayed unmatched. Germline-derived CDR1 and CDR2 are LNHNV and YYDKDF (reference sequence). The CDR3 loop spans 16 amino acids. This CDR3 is CATSRGGTSGRAEQFF. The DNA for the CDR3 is TGTGCCACCAGCAGAGGAGGGACTAGCGGGAGGGCTGAGCAGTTCTTC.

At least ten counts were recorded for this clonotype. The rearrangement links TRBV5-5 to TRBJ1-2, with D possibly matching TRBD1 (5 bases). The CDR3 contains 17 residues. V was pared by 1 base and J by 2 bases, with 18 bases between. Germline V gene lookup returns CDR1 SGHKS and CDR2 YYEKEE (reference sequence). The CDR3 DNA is TGTGCCAGCAGCTTGTTGCCCCGGGACGGAGCGAACTATGGCTACACCTTC. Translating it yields CASSLLPRDGANYGYTF.

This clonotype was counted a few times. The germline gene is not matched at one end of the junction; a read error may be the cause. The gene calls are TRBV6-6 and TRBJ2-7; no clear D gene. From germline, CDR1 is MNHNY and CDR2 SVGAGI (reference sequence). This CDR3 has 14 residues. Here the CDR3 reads CASSHSARSYEQYF. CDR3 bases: TGTGCCAGCAGTCACTCGGCCAGATCCTACGAGCAGTACTTC.

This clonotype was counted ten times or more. This chain's CDR3 is CASRGGLADSYNEQFF. CDR3 nucleotide sequence: TGTGCCAGCAGAGGGGGACTAGCGGACTCCTACAATGAGCAGTTCTTC. The V call is TRBV5-8, the J call TRBJ2-1, with TRBD2 matching 11 bases. Germline CDR1 and CDR2: SGHTS and YDEGEE. The CDR3 contains 16 residues. J gave up 0 bases and V 5 bases, and 4 bases lay outside the gene matches. Looking up the rest from reference TRBV5-8 and TRBJ2-1 gives the full variable domain: EAGVTQSPTHLIKTRGQQATLRCSPISGHTSVYWYQQALGLGLQFLLWYDEGEERNRGNFPPRFSGRQFPNYSSELNVNALELEDSALYLCASRGGLADSYNEQFFGPGTRLTVL.

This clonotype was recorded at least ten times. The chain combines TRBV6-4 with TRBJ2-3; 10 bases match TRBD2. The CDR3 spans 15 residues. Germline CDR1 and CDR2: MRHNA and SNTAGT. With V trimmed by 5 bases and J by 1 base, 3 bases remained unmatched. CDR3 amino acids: CASSRLAGGTDTQYF. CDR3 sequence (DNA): TGTGCCAGCAGTCGACTAGCGGGTGGCACAGATACGCAGTATTTT.

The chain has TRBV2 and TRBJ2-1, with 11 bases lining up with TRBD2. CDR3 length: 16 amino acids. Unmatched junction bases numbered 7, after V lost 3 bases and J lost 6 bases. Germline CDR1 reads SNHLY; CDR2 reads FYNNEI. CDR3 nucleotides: TGTGCCAGCAGTGATTTAGCGGGAGGGCCTGGCAATGAGCAGTTCTTC. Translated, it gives CASSDLAGGPGNEQFF.